Below, 2 T cell receptor beta chains from the same sample are listed, as sequenced in a study of CD8 T cells in Susac syndrome. The RNA input was roughly 0.45 to 1 ug, and it was reverse transcribed with random hexamers. Using its own MiXCR run on the immunoSEQ multiplex PCR reads, TCRdb lists one record per CDR3 protein. Of about 290,000 distinct CDR3 sequences listed, around 89% are singletons. The sequencing sample was made of CD8+ T cells from PBMCs. The receptors come from a human donor with multiple sclerosis.

The genes are TRBV6-2 or TRBV6-3 and TRBJ1-1; 8 bases are shared with TRBD1. The CDR3 length is 17 residues. After removal of 6 bases from V and 3 bases from J, the junction contained 15 bases not matched to a gene. Germline V gives CDR1 MNHEY, CDR2 SVGEGT. The DNA for the CDR3 is TGTGCCAGCAGAATGCTCTGGGACAGGTCTTTGGACACTGAAGCTTTCTTT. Its translation is CASRMLWDRSLDTEAFF.

J is TRBJ1-2 and V is TRBV28; D remains ambiguous. The CDR3 covers 16 residues. Per germline, CDR1 MDHEN and CDR2 SYDVKM. With 4 bases removed from V and 3 bases from J, the gap between germline ends came to 18 bases. CDR3 nucleotides: TGTGCCAGCAGTTCCCCGATACCCGACGCTGACTATGGCTACACCTTC. Translation: CASSSPIPDADYGYTF.